The clone carrying this T cell receptor beta chain was observed a single time. The naive CD8 subset, CD45RO-negative cells positively selected for CCR7, excluded terminally differentiated effector memory CD45RA+ cells. Germline V gene data show CDR1 as ENHRY and CDR2 as SYGVKD. The length of the CDR3 is 16 residues. V gave up 0 bases and J gave up 1 base, with 13 bases separating them. This record comes from a study of shared clonotypes between healthy human individuals. TCRdb keeps only in-frame clones here, not all; method: immunoSEQ multiplex PCR. The sample lists about 2.2 million clones; approximately 94% were seen once.

J is TRBJ2-7 and V is TRBV10-3; D not certain. Sequencing was carried out using naive CD8+ T cells from PBMCs. The TCR comes from a young man in good health. Some clones in this sample may be carry-over from other donors' samples. This CDR3 is CAISESAAIGSYEQYF. In DNA form, the CDR3 reads TGTGCCATCAGTGAGTCGGCAGCCATCGGTTCCTACGAGCAGTACTTC.